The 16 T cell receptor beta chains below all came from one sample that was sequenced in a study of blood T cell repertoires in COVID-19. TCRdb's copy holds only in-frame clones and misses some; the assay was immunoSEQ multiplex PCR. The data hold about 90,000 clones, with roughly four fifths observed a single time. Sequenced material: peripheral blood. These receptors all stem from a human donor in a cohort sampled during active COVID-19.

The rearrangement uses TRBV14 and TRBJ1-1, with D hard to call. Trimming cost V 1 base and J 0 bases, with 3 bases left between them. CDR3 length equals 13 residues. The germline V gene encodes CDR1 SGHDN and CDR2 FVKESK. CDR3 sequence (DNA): TGTGCCAGCAGCCAAGGAGTGAACACTGAAGCTTTCTTT. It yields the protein CASSQGVNTEAFF.

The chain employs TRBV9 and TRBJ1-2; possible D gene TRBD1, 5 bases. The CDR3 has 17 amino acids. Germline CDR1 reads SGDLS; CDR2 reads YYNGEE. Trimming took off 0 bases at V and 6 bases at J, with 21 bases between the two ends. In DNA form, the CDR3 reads TGTGCCAGCAGCGTAGAAGGGCAGGGAATGGCCTTGGATGGCTACACCTTC. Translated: CASSVEGQGMALDGYTF. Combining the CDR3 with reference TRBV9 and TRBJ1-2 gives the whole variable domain DSGVTQTPKHLITATGQRVTLRCSPRSGDLSVYWYQQSLDQGLQFLIQYYNGEERAKGNILERFSAQQFPDLHSELNLSSLELGDSALYFCASSVEGQGMALDGYTFGSGTRLTVV.

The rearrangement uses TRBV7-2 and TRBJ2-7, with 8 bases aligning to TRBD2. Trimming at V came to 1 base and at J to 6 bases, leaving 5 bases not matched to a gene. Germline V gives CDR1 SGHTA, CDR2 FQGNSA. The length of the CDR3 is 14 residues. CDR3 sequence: CASSLGAGGSEQYF. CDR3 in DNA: TGTGCCAGCAGCTTAGGGGCGGGGGGAAGCGAGCAGTACTTC.

The CDR3 DNA is TGTGCCTGGATCATAGGGGATGGGGGCTACACCTTC. Protein sequence: CAWIIGDGGYTF. The chain carries TRBV30 and TRBJ1-2; TRBD1 might be the D (5 bases). Per the germline V gene, CDR1 is GTSNPN and CDR2 is SVGIG (reference sequence). The length of the CDR3 is 12 residues. Deletions cut 4 bases from V and 8 bases from J, with 14 bases between. The whole variable domain, filled in from reference TRBV30 and TRBJ1-2, reads SQTIHQWPATLVQPVGSPLSLECTVEGTSNPNLYWYRQAAGRGLQLLFYSVGIGQISSEVPQNLSASRPQDRQFILSSKKLLLSDSGFYLCAWIIGDGGYTFGSGTRLTVV.

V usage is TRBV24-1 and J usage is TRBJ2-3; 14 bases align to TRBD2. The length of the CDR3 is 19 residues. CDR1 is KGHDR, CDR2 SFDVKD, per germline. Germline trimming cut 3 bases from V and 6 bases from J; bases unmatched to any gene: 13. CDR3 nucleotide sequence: TGTGCCACCAGTGATCCCCACACCTCGACTAGCGGGGGGGCGGATACGCAGTATTTT. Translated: CATSDPHTSTSGGADTQYF.

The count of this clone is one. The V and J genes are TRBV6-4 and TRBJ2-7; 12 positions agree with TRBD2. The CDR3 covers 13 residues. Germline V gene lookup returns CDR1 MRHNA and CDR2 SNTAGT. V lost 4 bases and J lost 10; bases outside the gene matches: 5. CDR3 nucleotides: TGTGCCAGCAGTGGTCTAGCGGGGGGGGACCAGTACTTC. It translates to CASSGLAGGDQYF.

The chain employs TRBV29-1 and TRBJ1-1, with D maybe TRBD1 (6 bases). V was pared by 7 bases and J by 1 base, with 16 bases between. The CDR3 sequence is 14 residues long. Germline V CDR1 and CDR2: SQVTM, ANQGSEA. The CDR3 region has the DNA TGCAGCGCCCAACCGGGACACTCGAACACTGAAGCTTTCTTT. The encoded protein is CSAQPGHSNTEAFF.

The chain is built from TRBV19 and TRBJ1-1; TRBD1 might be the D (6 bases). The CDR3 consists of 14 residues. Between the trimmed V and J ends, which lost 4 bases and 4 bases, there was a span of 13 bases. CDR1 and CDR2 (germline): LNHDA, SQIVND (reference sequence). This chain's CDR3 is CASSNTGRATEAFF. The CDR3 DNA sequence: TGTGCCAGTAGTAATACAGGGAGGGCCACTGAAGCTTTCTTT.

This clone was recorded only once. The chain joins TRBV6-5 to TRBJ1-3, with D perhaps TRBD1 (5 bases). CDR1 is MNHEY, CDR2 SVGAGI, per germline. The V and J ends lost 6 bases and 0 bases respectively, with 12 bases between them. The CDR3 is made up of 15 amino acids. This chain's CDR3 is CASRPRDRSGNTIYF. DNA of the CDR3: TGTGCCAGCAGGCCCAGGGATCGCTCTGGAAACACCATATATTTT.

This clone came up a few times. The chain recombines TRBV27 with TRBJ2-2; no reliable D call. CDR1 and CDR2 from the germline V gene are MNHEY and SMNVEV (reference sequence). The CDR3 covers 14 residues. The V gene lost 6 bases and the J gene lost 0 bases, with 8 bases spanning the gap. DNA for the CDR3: TGTGCCAGCAGAAAAGACACGAACACCGGGGAGCTGTTTTTT. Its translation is CASRKDTNTGELFF.

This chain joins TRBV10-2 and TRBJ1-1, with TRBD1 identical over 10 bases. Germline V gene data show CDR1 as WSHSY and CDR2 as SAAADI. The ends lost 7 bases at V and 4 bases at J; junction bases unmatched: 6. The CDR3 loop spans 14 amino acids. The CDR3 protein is CASIGQGGGTEAFF. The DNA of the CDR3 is TGCGCCAGCATTGGACAGGGGGGAGGCACTGAAGCTTTCTTT.

CDR3 bases: TGCGCCAGCAGCGAATTCAGTCCGGGACAGGGGGTTTTTGAGCAGTACTTC. This sequence encodes CASSEFSPGQGVFEQYF. The chain links TRBV4-1 to TRBJ2-7; 11 nucleotides match TRBD1. The CDR3 contains 17 residues. J was trimmed by 7 bases and V by 5 bases; bases with no gene match: 16. Germline values: CDR1 MGHRA, CDR2 YSYEKL.

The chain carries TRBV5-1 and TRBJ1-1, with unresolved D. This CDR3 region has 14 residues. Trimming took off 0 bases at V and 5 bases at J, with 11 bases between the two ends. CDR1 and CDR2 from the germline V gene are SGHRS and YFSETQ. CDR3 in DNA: TGCGCCAGCAGCTTGGAAGCCATGAGTACTGAAGCTTTCTTT. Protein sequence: CASSLEAMSTEAFF.

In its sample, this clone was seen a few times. CDR3 sequence reads: CASSPTGLGSYEQYF. Here the CDR3 DNA reads TGCGCCAGCAGCCCGACGGGACTAGGCTCCTACGAGCAGTACTTC. J is TRBJ2-7 and V is TRBV5-1; 8 nucleotides line up with TRBD2. V shed 4 bases and J 0 bases; nucleotides not matched to a gene: 6. Germline values: CDR1 SGHRS, CDR2 YFSETQ. The CDR3 has 15 amino acids.

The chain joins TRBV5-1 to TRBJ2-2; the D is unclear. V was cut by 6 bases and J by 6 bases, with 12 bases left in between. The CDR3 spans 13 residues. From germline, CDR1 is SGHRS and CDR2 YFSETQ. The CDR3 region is CASTTVRPGELFF. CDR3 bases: TGCGCCAGCACTACGGTGCGGCCCGGGGAGCTGTTTTTT.

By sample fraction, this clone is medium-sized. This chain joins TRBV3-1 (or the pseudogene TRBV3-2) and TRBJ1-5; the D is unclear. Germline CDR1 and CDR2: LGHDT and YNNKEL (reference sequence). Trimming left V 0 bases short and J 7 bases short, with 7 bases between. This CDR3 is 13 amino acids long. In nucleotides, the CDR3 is TGTGCCAGCAGCCAAGATCCGGGGCAGCCCCAGCATTTT. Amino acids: CASSQDPGQPQHF.